A single sample is the source of the 15 T cell receptor beta chains below, sequenced in a study of a mutant IDH1 vaccine in newly diagnosed glioma. Their cognate antigens are unknown. Method: immunoSEQ multiplex PCR; TCRdb's copy keeps in-frame clones and lacks some. In the table there are tens of thousands of clones, roughly 74% of which are singletons. The time point was: week 35, safety follow-up. A single vaccine dose contained 300 ug of mutant IDH1 20-mer peptide, and topical imiquimod was used with it. This specimen was PBMCs, taken from a glioma patient whose treatment included an IDH1 peptide vaccine. The receptors were gathered from a man between 45 and 60 years old with glioma.

There are a few counts of this clone. The gene calls are TRBV29-1 and TRBJ2-1; either TRBD1 or TRBD2 may supply D (6 bases each). Germline V gene lookup returns CDR1 SQVTM and CDR2 ANQGSEA. Trimming shortened V by 6 bases and J by 9 bases, and 15 bases separated the two germline ends. The CDR3 is 12 residues long. CDR3 sequence (DNA): TGCAGCGTAGCCCGAAGGGGGGCTGAGCAGTTCTTC. This gives the protein CSVARRGAEQFF.

The chain couples TRBV4-1 to TRBJ1-2; D not resolved. Germline CDR1 is MGHRA and CDR2 is YSYEKL. Deletions cut 0 bases from V and 4 bases from J, with 6 bases between. The length of the CDR3 is 13 residues. The CDR3 nucleotides are TGCGCCAGCAGCCAAGACCGCGCCTATGGCTACACCTTC. Translated, it gives CASSQDRAYGYTF.

The CDR3 spells CASSPMTLNTEAFF. The CDR3 DNA is TGTGCCAGCAGCCCGATGACACTGAACACTGAAGCTTTCTTT. The J gene is TRBJ1-1, the V gene TRBV7-8; D unclear. CDR1 SGHVS and CDR2 FQNEAQ come from the germline V gene. The CDR3 has 14 amino acids. V dropped 5 bases and J dropped 0 bases, with 10 bases sitting between them.

This clone appeared a single time. The chain employs TRBV9 and TRBJ2-3, with D possibly being TRBD1 or TRBD2 (5 bases each). Germline CDR1 SGDLS, CDR2 YYNGEE. Trimming took 0 bases from V and 4 from J, leaving 15 bases between them. This CDR3 has 16 residues. DNA of the CDR3: TGTGCCAGCAGCGTAGCGGGGACCTCAATTGCAGATACGCAGTATTTT. It codes for CASSVAGTSIADTQYF.

There are a few counts of this clone. The chain carries TRBV27 and TRBJ2-7, with 7 bases fitting TRBD2. This CDR3 region has 11 residues. The ends lost 4 bases at V and 7 bases at J; junction bases unmatched: 1. Germline assignment: CDR1 MNHEY and CDR2 SMNVEV (reference sequence). This CDR3 is CASSSGGEQYF. The CDR3 region has the DNA TGTGCCAGCAGTTCCGGGGGGGAGCAGTACTTC.

This chain links TRBV6-1 with TRBJ2-7, with D possibly matching TRBD1 (6 bases). Germline V gives CDR1 MNHNS, CDR2 SASEGT. The CDR3 runs 12 residues. Trimming took off 7 bases at V and 6 bases at J, with 13 bases between the two ends. The CDR3 reads CASNTGFSEQYF. The CDR3 DNA follows: TGTGCCAGCAATACAGGGTTCTCCGAGCAGTACTTC.

This clone was found once. The chain carries TRBV7-9 and TRBJ2-3; D is undetermined. CDR3 length: 15 amino acids. The V end was cut by 2 bases, the J end by 0 bases, with 9 bases between. Germline-derived CDR1 and CDR2 are SEHNR and FQNEAQ (reference sequence). In nucleotides, the CDR3 is TGTGCCAGCAGCTTAAAGCGCGCTAGCACAGATACGCAGTATTTT. This gives the protein CASSLKRASTDTQYF. Supplemented by reference TRBV7-9 and TRBJ2-3, the full variable domain reads DTGVSQNPRHKITKRGQNVTFRCDPISEHNRLYWYRQTLGQGPEFLTYFQNEAQLEKSRLLSDRFSAERPKGSFSTLEIQRTEQGDSAMYLCASSLKRASTDTQYFGPGTRLTVL.

The sample holds a few counts of this clone. V and J are TRBV7-2 and TRBJ1-1; perhaps TRBD1 as D (5 bases). V lost 5 bases and J 5 bases, leaving 12 bases between the germline ends. This CDR3 spans 13 amino acids. Per germline, CDR1 SGHTA and CDR2 FQGNSA. CDR3 sequence (DNA): TGTGCCAGCAGCCTCACAAGGACAACTGAAGCTTTCTTT. Amino acids: CASSLTRTTEAFF.

The chain employs TRBV29-1 and TRBJ1-3; D is undetermined. Germline CDR1 reads SQVTM; CDR2 reads ANQGSEA. V was pared by 4 bases and J by 0 bases, with 4 bases between. This CDR3 spans 12 amino acids. CDR3 amino acids: CSVAFSGNTIYF. The DNA of the CDR3 is TGCAGCGTTGCCTTCTCTGGAAACACCATATATTTT.

The rearrangement links TRBV10-3 to TRBJ1-1; TRBD1 matches at 8 bases. The J segment lost 7 bases and the V segment lost 6 bases, leaving 7 bases of the junction unmatched. The germline V gene has CDR1 ENHRY and CDR2 SYGVKD. CDR3 length: 13 amino acids. CDR3 amino acids: CAIRSDRDGEAFF. CDR3 DNA sequence: TGTGCCATCAGGTCGGACAGGGACGGTGAAGCTTTCTTT.

V gene TRBV2 combines with J gene TRBJ1-2, with D tentatively TRBD1 (5 bases). The V end was cut by 5 bases, the J end by 1 base, with 14 bases between. Germline V CDR1 and CDR2: SNHLY, FYNNEI. The CDR3 is made up of 15 amino acids. DNA of the CDR3: TGTGCCAGCAGTTCCCAGGGCAGTTATAACTATGGCTACACCTTC. Translated: CASSSQGSYNYGYTF. Full variable domain (rest looked up from reference TRBV2 and TRBJ1-2): EPEVTQTPSHQVTQMGQEVILRCVPISNHLYFYWYRQILGQKVEFLVSFYNNEISEKSEIFDDQFSVERPDGSNFTLKIRSTKLEDSAMYFCASSSQGSYNYGYTFGSGTRLTVV.

This clone was seen only once. CDR3 bases: TGTGCCAGCAGTCCCGGACGGCCTAACTATGGCTACACCTTC. It encodes CASSPGRPNYGYTF. This chain links TRBV6-5 with TRBJ1-2; no reliable D call. From germline, CDR1 is MNHEY and CDR2 SVGAGI. V lost 5 bases and J lost 0, with 10 bases in between. This CDR3 spans 14 amino acids.

This clone was found a few times. An end of the junction differs from the germline gene, which may be a read error. The sample carries other DNA sequences with the same CDR3. The chain links TRBV7-7 to TRBJ1-5; no reliable D call. The CDR3 has 13 amino acids. Germline V lookup: CDR1 SSHAT, CDR2 FNYEAQ (reference sequence). The CDR3 coding sequence is TGTGCTAGCAGCTTAGCTTGGGATCAGCCCCAGCATTTT. It is translated as CASSLAWDQPQHF.

The CDR3 loop is CASSRTGDDEQFF. Written as DNA, the CDR3 is TGCGCCAGCAGCCGAACAGGGGACGATGAGCAGTTCTTC. V is TRBV4-3 and J is TRBJ2-1, with 7 positions matching TRBD1. The CDR3 length is 13 residues. V was pared by 4 bases and J by 8 bases, with 5 bases of the junction left unmatched. Germline CDR1 is LGHNA and CDR2 is YSLEER.

The J gene is TRBJ2-3, the V gene TRBV27, with a tentative D call TRBD1 (6 bases). The CDR3 is 15 amino acids. Between the trimmed V and J ends, which lost 4 bases and 0 bases, there was a span of 11 bases. Looked up from germline, CDR1 is MNHEY and CDR2 is SMNVEV (reference sequence). CDR3 protein: CASSWGTSSTDTQYF. In DNA, the CDR3 is TGTGCCAGCAGTTGGGGGACATCTAGCACAGATACGCAGTATTTT.